A single sample is the source of the 25 T cell receptor beta chains below, sequenced in a study of T cell responses to AZD1222 COVID-19 vaccine. Libraries were prepared by immunoSEQ multiplex PCR; TCRdb keeps only in-frame clonotypes and omits some of them. Among about 120,000 clones listed, just under 95% were seen once. This material consisted of peripheral blood, taken on day 0 of AZD1222 vaccination. These TCRs come from an adult in good health.

The CDR3: CASSHEVYEQYF. The CDR3 DNA reads as TGTGCCAGCAGCCATGAGGTCTACGAGCAGTACTTC. This chain joins TRBV11-2 and TRBJ2-7; D unclear. There are 12 residues in the CDR3. V was pared by 5 bases and J by 3 bases, with 8 bases between. Germline-derived CDR1 and CDR2 are SGHAT and FQNNGV.

This clone occurred once. The rearrangement uses TRBV5-1 and TRBJ2-5; tentatively, D is TRBD2 (6 bases). V was cut by 1 base and J by 3 bases, with 13 bases left in between. In germline, CDR1 is SGHRS, CDR2 YFSETQ. The CDR3 is made up of 15 amino acids. CDR3: CASSLMGGLEETQYF. The DNA of the CDR3 is TGCGCCAGCAGCTTGATGGGGGGTTTGGAAGAGACCCAGTACTTC.

The chain employs TRBV6-1 and TRBJ2-7; D unclear. Germline loops: CDR1 MNHNS, CDR2 SASEGT. This CDR3 is 13 amino acids long. V was pared by 1 base and J by 5 bases, with 9 bases between. The CDR3 is CASSEVTYDEQYF. Here the CDR3 DNA reads TGTGCCAGCAGTGAAGTCACATATGACGAGCAGTACTTC.

The chain couples TRBV30 to TRBJ2-7, with TRBD2 matching 7 bases. CDR3 length: 12 amino acids. Germline CDR1 reads GTSNPN; CDR2 reads SVGIG (reference sequence). Unmatched junction bases numbered 2, after V lost 3 bases and J lost 3 bases. CDR3 nucleotide sequence: TGTGCCTGGAGCAGCGGGATCTACGAGCAGTACTTC. Amino acid sequence: CAWSSGIYEQYF.

This clone was counted a single time. This chain connects TRBV6-5 to TRBJ2-7; D is unresolved. The germline V and J ends were trimmed by 5 bases and 2 bases, with 10 bases remaining between them. Germline values: CDR1 MNHEY, CDR2 SVGAGI. The CDR3 has 13 amino acids. This chain's CDR3 is CASSPDGTYEQYF. The CDR3 DNA is TGTGCCAGCAGTCCAGACGGAACCTACGAGCAGTACTTC.

J is TRBJ1-2 and V is TRBV5-6, with TRBD1 identical over 11 bases. Germline V lookup: CDR1 SGHDT, CDR2 YYEEEE. The CDR3 loop spans 16 amino acids. The junction had 4 bases not matched to a gene; V was cut back by 0 bases and J by 3 bases. This chain's CDR3 is CASSLVGQGAYYGYTF. DNA of the CDR3: TGTGCCAGCAGCTTGGTCGGACAGGGGGCTTACTATGGCTACACCTTC.

The chain has TRBV15 and TRBJ2-2; weak D call: TRBD1 (5 bases). Trimming cost V 1 base and J 4 bases, with 10 bases left between them. The germline V gene encodes CDR1 LNHNV and CDR2 YYDKDF (reference sequence). CDR3 length: 15 residues. The CDR3 is CATSRGQGTTGELFF. CDR3 DNA: TGTGCCACCAGCAGAGGTCAGGGCACCACCGGGGAGCTGTTTTTT. The whole variable domain, filled in from reference TRBV15 and TRBJ2-2, reads DAMVIQNPRYQVTQFGKPVTLSCSQTLNHNVMYWYQQKSSQAPKLLFHYYDKDFNNEADTPDNFQSRRPNTSFCFLDIRSPGLGDTAMYLCATSRGQGTTGELFFGEGSRLTVL.

V usage is TRBV27 and J usage is TRBJ2-6; 8 nucleotides match TRBD1. Unmatched junction bases numbered 5, after V lost 4 bases and J lost 3 bases. In germline, CDR1 is MNHEY, CDR2 SMNVEV (reference sequence). CDR3 length equals 16 residues. The CDR3 reads CASSSFRGLGANVLTF. The CDR3 bases are TGTGCCAGCAGTTCCTTCAGGGGGCTTGGGGCCAACGTCCTGACTTTC.

The rearrangement links TRBV15 to TRBJ2-2; no definite D call. The CDR3 consists of 12 residues. Germline CDR1 LNHNV, CDR2 YYDKDF (reference sequence). V shed 0 bases and J shed 6 bases, with 2 bases lying between them. The CDR3 is CATSRESGELFF. The CDR3 DNA reads as TGTGCCACCAGCAGAGAGTCCGGGGAGCTGTTTTTT.

V is TRBV5-4 and J is TRBJ2-2; no definite D call. Per germline, CDR1 SGHNT and CDR2 YYREEE (reference sequence). The germline V and J ends were trimmed by 10 bases and 2 bases, with 12 bases remaining between them. The CDR3 runs 13 residues. This CDR3 is CALRDKNTGELFF. For the CDR3, the DNA is TGTGCCCTTCGAGACAAAAACACCGGGGAGCTGTTTTTT. Based on the CDR3 plus reference TRBV5-4 and TRBJ2-2, the full variable domain is ETGVTQSPTHLIKTRGQQVTLRCSSQSGHNTVSWYQQALGQGPQFIFQYYREEENGRGNFPPRFSGLQFPNYSSELNVNALELDDSALYLCALRDKNTGELFFGEGSRLTVL.

The J gene is TRBJ2-4, the V gene TRBV27; 10 nucleotides align to TRBD1. The J segment lost 0 bases and the V segment lost 5 bases, leaving 25 bases of the junction unmatched. CDR3 length: 23 residues. The germline CDR1 and CDR2 sequences are MNHEY and SMNVEV (reference sequence). This chain's CDR3 is CASSTNGDRGLIAVGLAKNIQYF. CDR3 sequence (DNA): TGTGCCAGCAGTACAAATGGAGACAGGGGGCTCATAGCGGTAGGCCTAGCCAAAAACATTCAGTACTTC.

The V call is TRBV5-1, the J call TRBJ1-3; no definite D call. Germline V gene data show CDR1 as SGHRS and CDR2 as YFSETQ. This CDR3 region has 16 residues. V was cut by 6 bases and J by 2 bases, with 18 bases left in between. The CDR3 DNA sequence: TGCGCCAGCACCCAATCTTGGGCCGGGACTGGAAACACCATATATTTT. Its protein is CASTQSWAGTGNTIYF.

This sequence joins TRBV28 and TRBJ1-2, with D perhaps matching TRBD1 (5 bases). Trimming removed 3 bases at V and 7 bases at J, with 6 bases between. This CDR3 has 11 amino acids. The germline gives CDR1 MDHEN, CDR2 SYDVKM. CDR3 in amino acids: CASSLGVGYTF. In DNA form, the CDR3 reads TGTGCCAGCAGTTTGGGGGTTGGCTACACCTTC.

The chain couples TRBV10-3 to TRBJ1-1; TRBD1 matches at 7 bases. The CDR3 is made up of 14 amino acids. Germline CDR1 is ENHRY and CDR2 is SYGVKD. Trimming cost V 3 bases and J 2 bases; bases outside gene matches: 3. The CDR3 sequence: CAISDGQVNTEAFF. The CDR3 bases are TGTGCCATCAGTGACGGACAGGTCAACACTGAAGCTTTCTTT.

The chain employs TRBV5-1 and TRBJ2-5, with D perhaps TRBD2 (6 bases). The V gene lost 9 bases and the J gene lost 6 bases, with 24 bases spanning the gap. The CDR3 has 15 amino acids. Germline CDR1 reads SGHRS; CDR2 reads YFSETQ. In DNA, the CDR3 is TGCGCCACCCAGACACTGTCGGAGGCGGGGAAGACCCAGTACTTC. This gives the protein CATQTLSEAGKTQYF. Together with reference TRBV5-1 and TRBJ2-5, the CDR3 gives the full variable domain: KAGVTQTPRYLIKTRGQQVTLSCSPISGHRSVSWYQQTPGQGLQFLFEYFSETQRNKGNFPGRFSGRQFSNSRSEMNVSTLELGDSALYLCATQTLSEAGKTQYFGPGTRLLVL.

The V gene is TRBV5-1, the J gene TRBJ1-3, with 11 bases identical to TRBD1. Trimming cost V 3 bases and J 4 bases; bases outside gene matches: 3. The CDR3 sequence is 15 residues long. Germline-derived CDR1 and CDR2 are SGHRS and YFSETQ. The chain's CDR3 is CASSSDRGRGNTIYF. In DNA form, the CDR3 reads TGCGCCAGCAGCTCGGACAGGGGGCGAGGAAACACCATATATTTT.

The chain couples TRBV7-2 to TRBJ2-7; tentative D call: TRBD1 (5 bases). Germline loops: CDR1 SGHTA, CDR2 FQGNSA. V was shortened by 7 bases and J by 2 bases, with 9 bases between the two germline ends. This CDR3 is 12 amino acids long. CDR3 amino acids: CASTPDTYEQYF. The DNA for the CDR3 is TGTGCCAGCACTCCGGACACCTACGAGCAGTACTTC.

CDR3 sequence: CASSEKGIPGGYTF. CDR3 DNA: TGTGCCAGCAGTGAAAAGGGAATACCTGGAGGCTACACCTTC. The J gene is TRBJ1-2, the V gene TRBV2; no firm D call. The CDR3 is made up of 14 amino acids. Per the germline V gene, CDR1 is SNHLY and CDR2 is FYNNEI. V was shortened by 2 bases and J by 8 bases, with 15 bases between the two germline ends.

The chain uses TRBV28 and TRBJ2-1, with a tentative D call TRBD2 (6 bases). V lost 3 bases, J lost 10 bases, and 25 bases lay in between. The germline V gene has CDR1 MDHEN and CDR2 SYDVKM. This CDR3 spans 17 amino acids. CDR3 coding DNA: TGTGCCAGCAGTTTCGAAATCAAGGGCAGCGGGTCCTGGGAGCAGTTCTTC. It encodes CASSFEIKGSGSWEQFF.

DNA of the CDR3: TGCGCCAGCAGCTCCCAGGGGGCCTACTTGAACACTGAAGCTTTCTTT. Its translation is CASSSQGAYLNTEAFF. The chain combines TRBV5-1 with TRBJ1-1; TRBD1 aligns across 8 bases. The J segment lost 0 bases and the V segment lost 3 bases, leaving 7 bases of the junction unmatched. The germline V gene has CDR1 SGHRS and CDR2 YFSETQ. The CDR3 totals 16 residues. Combining the CDR3 with reference TRBV5-1 and TRBJ1-1 gives the whole variable domain KAGVTQTPRYLIKTRGQQVTLSCSPISGHRSVSWYQQTPGQGLQFLFEYFSETQRNKGNFPGRFSGRQFSNSRSEMNVSTLELGDSALYLCASSSQGAYLNTEAFFGQGTRLTVV.

This rearrangement joins TRBV5-4 to TRBJ2-4; TRBD2 is a possible D gene (5 bases). V was trimmed by 5 bases and J by 9 bases, leaving 15 bases between them. The CDR3 loop spans 13 amino acids. Per the germline V gene, CDR1 is SGHNT and CDR2 is YYREEE (reference sequence). DNA of the CDR3: TGTGCCAGCAGTCCCGCCGATCGGGGCATTCAGTACTTC. Protein product: CASSPADRGIQYF.

V usage is TRBV19 and J usage is TRBJ2-7; D perhaps matches TRBD2 (5 bases). The CDR3 has 13 amino acids. The germline V and J ends were trimmed by 7 bases and 4 bases, with 14 bases remaining between them. Germline V CDR1 and CDR2: LNHDA, SQIVND (reference sequence). CDR3 nucleotides: TGTGCCAGTAAAGGGCGGCCGGGGTACGAGCAGTACTTC. As protein: CASKGRPGYEQYF.

Details on this clone: The junction shows a germline mismatch at one end, possibly a read error. The chain recombines TRBV4-2 with TRBJ2-2; D unresolved. CDR1 and CDR2 from the germline V gene are LGHNA and YNFKEQ. The CDR3 covers 17 residues. The CDR3 sequence is CASTQDPATRDTGELFF. CDR3 DNA: TGTGCCAGCACCCAAGATCCCGCGACCCGGGACACCGGGGAGCTGTTTTTT.

This chain joins TRBV19 and TRBJ1-1; D uncertain. Trimming took off 4 bases at V and 1 base at J, with 7 bases between the two ends. Germline CDR1 and CDR2: LNHDA and SQIVND (reference sequence). This CDR3 has 13 amino acids. The CDR3 spells CASSTVPNTEAFF. CDR3 DNA sequence: TGTGCCAGTAGTACCGTTCCGAACACTGAAGCTTTCTTT.

The CDR3 DNA is TGTGCCAGCAGTGAAGCGTACAGGGGGAGTTCGCATGAGCAGTTCTTC. As protein: CASSEAYRGSSHEQFF. The chain couples TRBV6-1 to TRBJ2-1, with 8 bases lining up with TRBD1. V gave up 0 bases and J gave up 8 bases; unmatched junction bases: 9. Germline V gene sequence: CDR1 MNHNS, CDR2 SASEGT. This CDR3 has 16 amino acids.